A single T cell receptor beta chain is shown here with its context. Assay: immunoSEQ multiplex PCR; the TCRdb copy retains only in-frame clones and omits some. Among 40,000 to 50,000 clones listed, 70% to 85% were seen once. This record comes from a study of OX40 agonist ivuxolimab in advanced cancers. The CDR3 runs 16 residues. V was shortened by 4 bases and J by 6 bases, with 19 bases between the two germline ends. CDR1 is SGHTA and CDR2 is FQGNSA in the germline V gene. The material sequenced was CD4+ or CD8+ T cells sorted from blood, taken in a trial of the OX40 agonist ivuxolimab. This TCR was sampled from an adult with an advanced solid tumor such as melanoma, head and neck, liver or kidney cancer. The chain recombines TRBV7-2 with TRBJ1-3, with a weak D call TRBD1 (5 bases). The CDR3 spells CASSSTRATSENTIYF. The CDR3 DNA follows: TGTGCCAGCAGCTCTACCAGGGCTACTTCGGAAAACACCATATATTTT.